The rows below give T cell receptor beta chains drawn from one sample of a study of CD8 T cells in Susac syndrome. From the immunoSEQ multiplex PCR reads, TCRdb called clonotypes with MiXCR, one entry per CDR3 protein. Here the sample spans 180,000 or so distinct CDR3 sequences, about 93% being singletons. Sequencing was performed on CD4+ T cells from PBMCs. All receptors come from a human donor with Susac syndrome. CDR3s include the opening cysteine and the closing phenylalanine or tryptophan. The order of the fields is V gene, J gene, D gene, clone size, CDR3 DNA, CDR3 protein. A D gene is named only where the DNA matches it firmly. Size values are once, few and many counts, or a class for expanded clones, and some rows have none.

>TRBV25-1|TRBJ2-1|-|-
TGTGCCAGCAGTGAGCCTGGGGCAGGATATCATGAGCAGTTCTTC
CASSEPGAGYHEQFF
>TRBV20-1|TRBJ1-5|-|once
TGCAGTGCTAGAGATCCCAGCGGGGATGGACAGCCCCAGCATTTT
CSARDPSGDGQPQHF
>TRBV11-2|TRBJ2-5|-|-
TGTGCCAGCAGCTCCCAGGGCCTAGAGACCCAGTACTTC
CASSSQGLETQYF
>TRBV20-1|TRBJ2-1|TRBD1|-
TGCAGTGCTAGGAGGACCGGGACAGGGTACAATGAGCAGTTCTTC
CSARRTGTGYNEQFF
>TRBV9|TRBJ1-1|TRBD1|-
TGTGCCAGCAGCGTCACATGGGGACAGATGAACACTGAAGCTTTCTTT
CASSVTWGQMNTEAFF
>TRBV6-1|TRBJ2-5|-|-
TGTGCCAGCAGTTTGGGGGGGCTGGGAGAGACCCAGTACTTC
CASSLGGLGETQYF
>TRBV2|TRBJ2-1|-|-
TGTGCCAGCAGTGGGTTTTACAGGGAGGGGGAGCAGTTCTTC
CASSGFYREGEQFF
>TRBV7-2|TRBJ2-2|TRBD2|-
TGTGCCAGCAGCCGGGGGAGCGGGAGGGCCAATAACACCGGGGAGCTGTTTTTT
CASSRGSGRANNTGELFF
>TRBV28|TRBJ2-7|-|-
TGTGCCAGCAGTTTTTATTTAAGGACATATGGCACTTCCTACGAGCAGTACTTC
CASSFYLRTYGTSYEQYF
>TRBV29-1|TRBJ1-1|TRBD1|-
TGCAGCGCCCGCCAGGGGGGCGTGAACACTGAAGCTTTCTTT
CSARQGGVNTEAFF